This T cell receptor (beta chain) was captured in a study of monozygotic twins with inflammatory bowel disease. Findings and caveats of the study: Twins classed as concordant or discordant showed no difference in repertoire similarity, possibly from limited power. Especially with disease activity, IBD patients shared fewer clonotypes with others than healthy twins did.

There were eight separate reactions per sample in which cDNA was made. TCRdb processed the 5' RACE reads again and assigns one entry to each CDR3 protein, with no DNA. In total, the table holds some 450,000 distinct CDR3 sequences. Of note for this clonotype: Its antigen is still unknown.

The CDR3 contains 13 residues. The germline V gene has CDR1 MNHEY and CDR2 SMNVEV (reference sequence). The source is a human donor with ulcerative colitis or Crohn's disease, or a healthy co-twin of an affected twin (not recorded which). Material: blood. The V gene is TRBV27, the J gene TRBJ1-1; TCRdb names TRBD1, which stays unverified in the absence of DNA. The CDR3 here is CASRGTGGSEAFF.